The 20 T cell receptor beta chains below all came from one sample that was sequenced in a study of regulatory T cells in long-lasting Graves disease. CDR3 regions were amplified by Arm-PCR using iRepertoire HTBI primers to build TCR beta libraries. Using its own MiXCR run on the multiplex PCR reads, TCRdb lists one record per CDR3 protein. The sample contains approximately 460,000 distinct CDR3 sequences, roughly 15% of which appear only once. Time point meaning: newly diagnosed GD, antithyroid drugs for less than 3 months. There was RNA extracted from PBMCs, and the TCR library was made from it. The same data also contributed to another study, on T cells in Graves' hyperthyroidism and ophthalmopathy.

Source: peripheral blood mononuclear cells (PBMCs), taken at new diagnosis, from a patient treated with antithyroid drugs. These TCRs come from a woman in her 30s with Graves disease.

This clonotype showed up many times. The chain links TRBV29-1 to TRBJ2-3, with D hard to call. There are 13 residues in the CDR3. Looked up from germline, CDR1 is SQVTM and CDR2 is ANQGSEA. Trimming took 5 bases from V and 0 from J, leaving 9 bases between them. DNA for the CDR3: TGCAGCGTTTTCCTACCTAGCACAGATACGCAGTATTTT. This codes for CSVFLPSTDTQYF.

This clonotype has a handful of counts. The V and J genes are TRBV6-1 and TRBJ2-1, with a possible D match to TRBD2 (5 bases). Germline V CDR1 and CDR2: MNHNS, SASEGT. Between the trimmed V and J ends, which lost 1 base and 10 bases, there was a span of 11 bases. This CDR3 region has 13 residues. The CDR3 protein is CASSEVLAGEQFF. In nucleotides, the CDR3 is TGTGCCAGCAGTGAAGTATTGGCGGGCGAGCAGTTCTTC.

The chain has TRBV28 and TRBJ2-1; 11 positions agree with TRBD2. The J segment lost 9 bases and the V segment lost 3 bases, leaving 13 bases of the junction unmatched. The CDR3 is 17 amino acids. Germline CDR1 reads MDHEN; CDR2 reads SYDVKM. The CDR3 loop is CASSFGLGTSGSLEQFF. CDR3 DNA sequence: TGTGCCAGCAGTTTTGGGTTGGGAACTAGCGGGAGTCTTGAGCAGTTCTTC.

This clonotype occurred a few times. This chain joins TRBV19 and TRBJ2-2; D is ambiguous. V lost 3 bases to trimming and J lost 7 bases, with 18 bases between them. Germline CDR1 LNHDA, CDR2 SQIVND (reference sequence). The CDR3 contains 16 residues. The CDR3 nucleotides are TGTGCCAGTAGTATTCAAGAAGGGTCAGAAGTCGGGGAGCTGTTTTTT. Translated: CASSIQEGSEVGELFF.

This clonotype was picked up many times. The CDR3 is CATSRDLGRTQNEAFF. Written as DNA, the CDR3 is TGTGCCACCAGCAGAGATCTGGGGAGGACCCAGAACGAAGCTTTCTTT. The chain has TRBV15 and TRBJ1-1; D remains ambiguous. CDR3 length equals 16 residues. The germline V gene encodes CDR1 LNHNV and CDR2 YYDKDF (reference sequence). V was trimmed by 0 bases and J by 8 bases, leaving 19 bases between them.

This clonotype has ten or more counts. Written as DNA, the CDR3 is TGTGCCAGCAACCTACAAGAGCGGACTGAAGCTTTCTTT. Its protein is CASNLQERTEAFF. This chain connects TRBV12-3 or TRBV12-4 to TRBJ1-1; D is unclear. There are 13 residues in the CDR3. Trimming removed 7 bases at V and 5 bases at J, with 14 bases between.

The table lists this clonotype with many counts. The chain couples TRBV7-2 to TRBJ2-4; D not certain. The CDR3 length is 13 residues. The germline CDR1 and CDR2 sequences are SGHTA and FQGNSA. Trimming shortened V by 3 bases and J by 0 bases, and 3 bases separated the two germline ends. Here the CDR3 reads CASSLVAKNIQYF. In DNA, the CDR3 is TGTGCCAGCAGCTTGGTAGCCAAAAACATTCAGTACTTC.

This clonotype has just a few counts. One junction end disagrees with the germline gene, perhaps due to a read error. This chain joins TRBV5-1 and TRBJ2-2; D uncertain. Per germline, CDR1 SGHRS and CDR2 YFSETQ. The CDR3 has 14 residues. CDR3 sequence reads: CASSFGTNTGELFF. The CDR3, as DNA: TGTGCCAGCAGCTTTGGCACCAACACCGGGGAGCTGTTTTTT.

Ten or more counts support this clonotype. In DNA, the CDR3 is TGCAGCTCGAAGGGGGCGGGAGGAACCACCTACGAGCAGTACTTC. It specifies CSSKGAGGTTYEQYF. This chain joins TRBV20-1 and TRBJ2-7; D perhaps matches TRBD2 (8 bases). The germline V gene encodes CDR1 DFQATT and CDR2 SNEGSKA (reference sequence). The CDR3 sequence is 15 residues long.

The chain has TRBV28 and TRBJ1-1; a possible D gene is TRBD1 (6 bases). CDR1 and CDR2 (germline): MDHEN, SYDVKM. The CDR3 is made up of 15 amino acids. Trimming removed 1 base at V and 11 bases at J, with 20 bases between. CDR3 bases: TGTGCCAGCAGTTTATACCGAGGGGGGGAAATACGGGCTTTCTTT. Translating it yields CASSLYRGGEIRAFF.

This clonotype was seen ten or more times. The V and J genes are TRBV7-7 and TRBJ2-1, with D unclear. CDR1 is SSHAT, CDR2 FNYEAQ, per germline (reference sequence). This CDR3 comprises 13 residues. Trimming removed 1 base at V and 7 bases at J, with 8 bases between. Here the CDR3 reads CASSLGLVNEQFF. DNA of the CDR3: TGTGCCAGCAGCTTAGGGTTAGTGAATGAGCAGTTCTTC.

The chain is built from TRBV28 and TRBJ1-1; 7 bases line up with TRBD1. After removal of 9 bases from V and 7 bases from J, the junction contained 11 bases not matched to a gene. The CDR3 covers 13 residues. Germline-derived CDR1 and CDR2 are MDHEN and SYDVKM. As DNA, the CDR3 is TGTGCCAGTCCTCTCGAGGGGGCTGTTGAAGCTTTCTTT. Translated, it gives CASPLEGAVEAFF.

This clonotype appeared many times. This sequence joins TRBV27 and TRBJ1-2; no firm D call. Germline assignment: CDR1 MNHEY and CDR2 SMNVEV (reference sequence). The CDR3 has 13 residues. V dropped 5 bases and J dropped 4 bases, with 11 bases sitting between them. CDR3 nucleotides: TGTGCCAGCAGTGGCGGCCAAGTCTATGGCTACACCTTC. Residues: CASSGGQVYGYTF.

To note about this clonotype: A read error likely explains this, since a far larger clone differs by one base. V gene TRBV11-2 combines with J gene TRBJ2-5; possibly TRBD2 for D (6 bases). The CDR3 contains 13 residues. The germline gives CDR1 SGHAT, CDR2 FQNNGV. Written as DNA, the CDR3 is TGTGCCAGCAGCTTAGAGGCGGGGTTCGTGCGGTTCTTC. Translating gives CASSLEAGFVRFF.

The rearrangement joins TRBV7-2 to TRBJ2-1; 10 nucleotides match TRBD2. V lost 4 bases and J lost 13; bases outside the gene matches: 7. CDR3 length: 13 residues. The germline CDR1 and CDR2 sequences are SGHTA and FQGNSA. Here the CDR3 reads CASSSNSGRLQFF. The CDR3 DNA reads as TGTGCCAGCAGCTCGAATAGCGGGAGGCTTCAGTTCTTC. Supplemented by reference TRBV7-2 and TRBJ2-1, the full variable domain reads GAGVSQSPSNKVTEKGKDVELRCDPISGHTALYWYRQSLGQGLEFLIYFQGNSAPDKSGLPSDRFSAERTGGSVSTLTIQRTQQEDSAVYLCASSSNSGRLQFFGPGTRLTVL.

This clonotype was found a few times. CDR3: CASSPYGSEVQETQYF. CDR3 coding DNA: TGTGCCAGCAGCCCCTACGGGTCGGAGGTCCAAGAGACCCAGTACTTC. The rearrangement uses TRBV7-9 and TRBJ2-5, with D possibly matching TRBD2 (5 bases). This CDR3 has 16 residues. Germline values: CDR1 SEHNR, CDR2 FQNEAQ (reference sequence). Between the trimmed V and J ends, which lost 5 bases and 1 base, there was a span of 17 bases.

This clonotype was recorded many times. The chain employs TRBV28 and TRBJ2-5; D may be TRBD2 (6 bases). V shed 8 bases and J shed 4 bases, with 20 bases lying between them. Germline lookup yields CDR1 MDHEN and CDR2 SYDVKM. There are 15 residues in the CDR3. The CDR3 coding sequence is TGTGCCAGCGGAGGGGTGGGGGAGGTTGGAGAGACCCAGTACTTC. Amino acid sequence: CASGGVGEVGETQYF.

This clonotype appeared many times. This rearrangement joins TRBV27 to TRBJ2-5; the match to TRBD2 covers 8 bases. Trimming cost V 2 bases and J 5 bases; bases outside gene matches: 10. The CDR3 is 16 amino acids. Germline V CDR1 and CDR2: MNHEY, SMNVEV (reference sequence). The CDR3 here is CASSLIGGGRRETQYF. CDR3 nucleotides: TGTGCCAGCAGTTTAATTGGCGGGGGGCGCAGGGAGACCCAGTACTTC.

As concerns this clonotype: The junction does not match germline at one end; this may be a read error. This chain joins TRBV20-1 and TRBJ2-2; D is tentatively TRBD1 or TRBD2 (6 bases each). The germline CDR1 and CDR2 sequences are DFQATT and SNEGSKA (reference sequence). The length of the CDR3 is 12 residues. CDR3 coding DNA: TGCAGTGCGTCAGGGGAGGCCGGGGAGCTGGTTTTT. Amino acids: CSASGEAGELVF.

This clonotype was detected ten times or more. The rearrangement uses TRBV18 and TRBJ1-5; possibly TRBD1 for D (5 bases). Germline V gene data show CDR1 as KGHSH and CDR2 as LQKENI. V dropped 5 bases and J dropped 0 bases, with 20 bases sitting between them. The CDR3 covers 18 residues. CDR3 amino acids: CASSSAGTPSYSNQPQHF. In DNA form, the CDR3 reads TGTGCCAGCTCATCTGCCGGGACGCCTTCTTATAGCAATCAGCCCCAGCATTTT.